The 9 T cell receptor beta chains reported below all come from one sample, sequenced in a study of T cell changes during pregnancy in multiple sclerosis. Profiling relied on immunoSEQ multiplex PCR, and the TCRdb table lists in-frame clones only, not all of them. This table holds nearly 80,000 clones, approximately 90% found once. This sample comprised CD4+ T cells from peripheral blood mononuclear cells, obtained before pregnancy. These receptor sequences come from a female donor with multiple sclerosis, enrolled in a pregnancy study.

This chain links TRBV28 with TRBJ2-7; no reliable D call. Germline V gives CDR1 MDHEN, CDR2 SYDVKM. Trimming stripped 2 bases from V and 6 bases from J, with 8 bases between. CDR3 length: 12 amino acids. The CDR3 loop is CASSLLVGEQYF. The CDR3, as DNA: TGTGCCAGCAGTTTACTAGTGGGCGAGCAGTACTTC. The full variable domain, in which reference TRBV28 and TRBJ2-7 provide the parts outside the CDR3, is DVKVTQSSRYLVKRTGEKVFLECVQDMDHENMFWYRQDPGLGLRLIYFSYDVKMKEKGDIPEGYSVSREKKERFSLILESASTNQTSMYLCASSLLVGEQYFGPGTRLTVT.

The chain employs TRBV28 and TRBJ1-4; 10 nucleotides agree with TRBD1. The CDR3 has 14 residues. Trimming cost V 4 bases and J 8 bases; bases outside gene matches: 4. Germline V gene sequence: CDR1 MDHEN, CDR2 SYDVKM. The CDR3 bases are TGTGCCAGCAGTTACCGGGACAGGGGCGAAAAACTGTTTTTT. Its translation is CASSYRDRGEKLFF.

The chain is built from TRBV28 and TRBJ2-7; D possibly corresponds to TRBD1 (7 bases). The CDR3 covers 19 residues. Trimming shortened V by 5 bases and J by 2 bases, and 28 bases separated the two germline ends. CDR1 and CDR2 from the germline V gene are MDHEN and SYDVKM. CDR3: CASSPQGGAPTGKPYEQYF. The DNA of the CDR3 is TGTGCCAGCAGTCCCCAGGGGGGCGCCCCAACGGGAAAACCCTACGAGCAGTACTTC.

The V gene is TRBV28, the J gene TRBJ1-5; 7 positions agree with TRBD1. With V trimmed by 6 bases and J by 5 bases, 10 bases remained unmatched. The CDR3 contains 15 residues. Germline loops: CDR1 MDHEN, CDR2 SYDVKM. CDR3 nucleotide sequence: TGTGCCAGCAGGACAGGGACAAGAACCCATCAGCCCCAGCATTTT. This translates into CASRTGTRTHQPQHF.

This chain connects TRBV18 to TRBJ2-5, with 7 bases lining up with TRBD2. J gave up 5 bases and V 0 bases, and 6 bases lay outside the gene matches. The V gene's germline CDR1 is KGHSH and CDR2 LQKENI. The CDR3 totals 15 residues. CDR3 sequence (DNA): TGTGCCAGCTCACCACCGAACGGGAGGCTGGAGACCCAGTACTTC. Its protein is CASSPPNGRLETQYF. The full variable domain, its missing parts supplied by reference TRBV18 and TRBJ2-5, is NAGVMQNPRHLVRRRGQEARLRCSPMKGHSHVYWYRQLPEEGLKFMVYLQKENIIDESGMPKERFSAEFPKEGPSILRIQQVVRGDSAAYFCASSPPNGRLETQYFGPGTRLLVL.

The chain carries TRBV30 and TRBJ2-7; the match to TRBD1 covers 7 bases. CDR1 is GTSNPN and CDR2 is SVGIG in the germline V gene (reference sequence). J was trimmed by 3 bases and V by 4 bases; bases with no gene match: 9. The length of the CDR3 is 14 residues. The CDR3 spells CAWTPTGPVYEQYF. The CDR3 DNA reads as TGTGCCTGGACCCCGACAGGGCCCGTCTACGAGCAGTACTTC.

CDR3 bases: TGTGCCAGCAGTTACCGCCTAGGGGGCCCATCCTACGAGCAGTACTTC. Translation: CASSYRLGGPSYEQYF. The gene calls are TRBV28 and TRBJ2-7; 7 bases align to TRBD1. The V and J ends lost 4 bases and 1 base, in that order; junction bases with no gene match: 10. The length of the CDR3 is 16 residues. Germline-derived CDR1 and CDR2 are MDHEN and SYDVKM.

The gene calls are TRBV27 and TRBJ2-7; 9 bases align to TRBD1. The germline V gene has CDR1 MNHEY and CDR2 SMNVEV (reference sequence). The CDR3 loop spans 17 amino acids. V lost 2 bases and J lost 0; bases outside the gene matches: 8. The CDR3 here is CASSLLSGTGNSYEQYF. The CDR3 DNA reads TGTGCCAGCAGTTTACTATCCGGGACAGGGAACTCCTACGAGCAGTACTTC.

This chain connects TRBV4-2 to TRBJ2-7; 10 nucleotides align to TRBD2. CDR3 length: 15 residues. The J segment lost 7 bases and the V segment lost 4 bases, leaving 10 bases of the junction unmatched. Germline loops: CDR1 LGHNA, CDR2 YNFKEQ. In nucleotides, the CDR3 is TGTGCCAGCAGCCTTAGCGGGAGGTCGATGGGGGAGCAGTACTTC. It encodes CASSLSGRSMGEQYF.